This entry lists 8 T cell receptor beta chains sequenced from one sample in a study of blood T cell repertoires in COVID-19. Measured with immunoSEQ multiplex PCR; TCRdb has only the in-frame clones, and not every one. The table lists about 180,000 clones, 81% of them singletons, with about 5% in the top ten. The sample taken for sequencing was PBMCs or T cells enriched from blood (not recorded which). The source of these receptors is a woman between 40 and 55 years old with acute COVID-19.

This sequence joins TRBV7-9 and TRBJ2-6; D may be TRBD2 (6 bases). V gave up 1 base and J gave up 2 bases, with 9 bases separating them. The CDR3 totals 16 residues. In germline, CDR1 is SEHNR, CDR2 FQNEAQ (reference sequence). The CDR3 is CASSLVPGAGANVLTF. In nucleotides, the CDR3 is TGTGCCAGCAGCTTAGTCCCGGGGGCTGGGGCCAACGTCCTGACTTTC. The entire variable domain, with the rest obtained from reference TRBV7-9 and TRBJ2-6, is as follows: DTGVSQNPRHKITKRGQNVTFRCDPISEHNRLYWYRQTLGQGPEFLTYFQNEAQLEKSRLLSDRFSAERPKGSFSTLEIQRTEQGDSAMYLCASSLVPGAGANVLTFGAGSRLTVL.

The rearrangement uses TRBV5-6 and TRBJ1-2, with TRBD1 as a possible D gene (6 bases). The CDR3 is 15 amino acids. V gave up 4 bases and J gave up 6 bases, with 19 bases separating them. In germline, CDR1 is SGHDT, CDR2 YYEEEE. The CDR3 protein is CASSPIGGDLDGYTF. CDR3 bases: TGTGCCAGCAGCCCTATAGGGGGGGATCTAGATGGCTACACCTTC. Complete variable domain (other parts from reference TRBV5-6 and TRBJ1-2): DAGVTQSPTHLIKTRGQQVTLRCSPKSGHDTVSWYQQALGQGPQFIFQYYEEEERQRGNFPDRFSGHQFPNYSSELNVNALLLGDSALYLCASSPIGGDLDGYTFGSGTRLTVV.

The chain couples TRBV29-1 to TRBJ2-7; D remains unclear. Trimming cost V 4 bases and J 4 bases, with 8 bases left between them. This CDR3 region has 11 residues. CDR1 and CDR2 (germline): SQVTM, ANQGSEA. CDR3 nucleotides: TGCAGCGTTGCACTTGCGTACGAGCAGTACTTC. Amino acids: CSVALAYEQYF.

This rearrangement joins TRBV7-9 to TRBJ1-1, with D unclear. Trimming pared 3 bases from V and 4 bases from J, leaving 6 bases between. The CDR3 consists of 12 residues. Germline V gene sequence: CDR1 SEHNR, CDR2 FQNEAQ (reference sequence). The chain's CDR3 is CASSFGSTEAFF. The CDR3 coding sequence is TGTGCCAGCAGCTTCGGGAGCACTGAAGCTTTCTTT.

The chain carries TRBV6-5 and TRBJ1-4; 7 bases agree with TRBD1. Looked up from germline, CDR1 is MNHEY and CDR2 is SVGAGI. The CDR3 is made up of 15 amino acids. V trimming: 0 bases; J trimming: 4 bases; junction bases outside the gene matches: 2. The CDR3 DNA sequence: TGTGCCAGCAGTTACTCTGCAGGGGGTAATGAAAAACTGTTTTTT. As protein: CASSYSAGGNEKLFF.

The CDR3 DNA follows: TGTGCCAGCAGCTTAGAAATACTCCCAGGGGTAGACGAGACCCAGTACTTC. Translating gives CASSLEILPGVDETQYF. This sequence joins TRBV11-2 and TRBJ2-5, with a weak D call TRBD1 (6 bases). V was cut by 0 bases and J by 5 bases, with 19 bases left in between. The CDR3 totals 17 residues. Germline CDR1 SGHAT, CDR2 FQNNGV.

This clone was observed once. CDR3 sequence: CASSLFSGNSYEQYF. As DNA, the CDR3 is TGTGCCAGCAGCTTATTTTCGGGGAACTCCTACGAGCAGTACTTC. This chain connects TRBV7-6 to TRBJ2-7; weak D call: TRBD2 (5 bases). Trimming pared 2 bases from V and 0 bases from J, leaving 11 bases between. Germline V gene sequence: CDR1 SGHVS, CDR2 FNYEAQ. The CDR3 sequence is 15 residues long. Supplemented by reference TRBV7-6 and TRBJ2-7, the full variable domain reads GAGVSQSPRYKVTKRGQDVALRCDPISGHVSLYWYRQALGQGPEFLTYFNYEAQQDKSGLPNDRFSAERPEGSISTLTIQRTEQRDSAMYRCASSLFSGNSYEQYFGPGTRLTVT.

V gene TRBV2 combines with J gene TRBJ1-2; 12 bases are shared with TRBD1. Germline lookup yields CDR1 SNHLY and CDR2 FYNNEI. V gave up 3 bases and J gave up 3 bases; unmatched junction bases: 5. The CDR3 covers 16 residues. In DNA form, the CDR3 reads TGTGCCAGCAGTGAGAGGGGACAGGGGGCGCACTATGGCTACACCTTC. Encoded protein: CASSERGQGAHYGYTF.